This T cell receptor beta chain was documented in a study of T cells in Graves' hyperthyroidism and ophthalmopathy (dated by TCRdb to the late 2010s). A note on the overall study: Peripheral blood samples were taken at the time of initial diagnosis, prior to any treatment. Whether ophthalmopathy could be predicted prospectively was tested in an independent validation cohort made up of about 20 hyperthyroidism patients plus 17 patients who later progressed to ophthalmopathy. The approximately 98 discovery patients were randomly divided into training and test sets at a 7:3 ratio. After sampling, hyperthyroidism patients received methimazole starting at 30 mg daily, and ophthalmopathy patients received high-dose intravenous methylprednisolone. According to the paper, TCR Vbeta CDR3 sequencing was carried out on some 140 peripheral blood samples, which came from over 40 ophthalmopathy, around 74 hyperthyroidism and approximately 17 progressor patients. A discovery cohort of fewer than 110 patients, approximately 45 with Graves' ophthalmopathy and approximately 57 with stable Graves' hyperthyroidism, was used to find distinguishing TCR V-J signatures. The study also compared thyroid tissue and blood T-cell repertoires from roughly 6 Graves' hyperthyroidism patients. The full study reports these points: No statistical method was used to fix the sample size in advance, and group allocation was not hidden from the investigators. A model built on a 13 V-J signature distinguished ophthalmopathy from stable hyperthyroidism, reaching roughly 88% sensitivity and approximately 83% specificity in cross-validation and 80%/75% in testing. In validation, the model predicted progression to ophthalmopathy with 55% to 71% sensitivity and 72% to 75% specificity, a median of around six months before onset. Most expanded thyroid clonotypes (frequency above 0.001) were also found in blood, which suggests that blood repertoires may mirror thyroid immune responses.

CDR1 and CDR2 are drawn from the germline V gene (reference sequence): LNHDA, SQIVND. Germline trimming amounts to 9 bases on V and 3 bases on J, with 4 as the count of junction bases outside the gene matches. From the cysteine through the phenylalanine, the CDR3 covers 12 amino acids. This entry keeps only the CDR3 DNA: 36 bases, framed from base 1. Graves' hyperthyroidism was defined as stable when no progression to ophthalmopathy occurred over 18 months of follow-up. Hyperthyroidism patients were newly diagnosed, with disease duration under 2 months, and aged 18 to 65 years. Exclusion was applied to patients with uncontrolled infections, other autoimmune diseases, pregnancy or lactation. Diagnoses were based on clinical symptoms, serum thyroxine and TRAb, thyroid ultrasound and orbital computed tomography. Ficoll-Paque density gradient centrifugation was used to isolate PBMCs from about 9.4 ml of fresh peripheral blood. Total RNA was extracted using Trizol reagent, and RNA quality was assessed on an Agilent 2100 Bioanalyzer.

Amplification of TCR beta CDR3 regions was carried out from RNA transcripts. The first round of RT-PCR for the TCR CDR3 was performed with the HTBI primer set and the Qiagen OneStep RT-PCR kit. Libraries were constructed in a second round of multiplex PCR, after which size selection and purification were performed. Libraries were sequenced paired-end with 100 bp reads on an Illumina HiSeq2000. Regarding the original processing steps: SOAPnuke was used to process the raw data, with reads discarded if the reads contained adapters or uncalled bases, had a mean Phred below 15, or lacked an exact constant-primer or identifier match. High-quality paired reads were merged with COPE v1.2.5, and unique nucleotide sequences were defined as clonotypes. MiTCR v1.1 was used to align clonotypes to the IMGT TRBV, TRBD and TRBJ reference segments. Analysis was restricted to V-J combinations with a frequency above 0.0001, which covered over 98% of repertoires. The TCS score was defined as F50 (clonal expansion) divided by E x V (chaos), with BLOSUM62-based TCRdist calculated between CDR3 peptides within each V-J. Welch's t-statistics and random forest reduced 500 to 550 V-J features to fewer than 15, which were used in a naive Bayes classifier (R e1071). In TCRdb, the public reads were trimmed at Q25 with fastp and aligned with MiXCR, with productive beta chains retained. One record per CDR3 amino acid sequence lists the most common genes and DNA. What appears here as the V and J calls and clone size reflects TCRdb's work, not the paper's. The sample table holds about 480,000 distinct CDR3 sequences, of which under 15% were seen once. The ten largest clones add up to 15% to 20% of the sample.

Concerning this clonotype: Its antigen target is currently unknown. No quality values exist for individual bases; no much larger clone is one base distant.

What was sequenced was blood. The chain is encoded by TRBV19 joined to TRBJ1-1, with 7 bases in between that match TRBD1. This TCR came from a young woman with Graves' hyperthyroidism. The nucleotide sequence is TGTGCCAGCGATGACAGGGACACTGAAGCTTTCTTT. Protein translation: CASDDRDTEAFF. The entire variable domain, with the stretches around the CDR3 drawn from the reference TRBV19 and TRBJ1-1 proteins, is DGGITQSPKYLFRKEGQNVTLSCEQNLNHDAMYWYRQDPGQGLRLIYYSQIVNDFQKGDIAEGYSVSREKKESFPLTVTSAQKNPTAFYLCASDDRDTEAFFGQGTRLTVV.